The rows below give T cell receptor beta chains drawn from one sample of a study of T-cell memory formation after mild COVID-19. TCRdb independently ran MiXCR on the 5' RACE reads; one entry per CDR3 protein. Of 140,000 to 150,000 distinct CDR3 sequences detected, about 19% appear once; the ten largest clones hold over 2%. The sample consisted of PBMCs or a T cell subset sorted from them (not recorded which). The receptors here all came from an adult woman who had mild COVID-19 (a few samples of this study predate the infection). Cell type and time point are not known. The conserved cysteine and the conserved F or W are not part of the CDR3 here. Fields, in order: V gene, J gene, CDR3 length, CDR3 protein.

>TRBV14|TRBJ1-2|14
ASSQAHWTGVYGYT
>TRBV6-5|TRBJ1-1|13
ASSYLDRDNTEAF
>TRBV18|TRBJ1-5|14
ASSSGTGRMNQPQH
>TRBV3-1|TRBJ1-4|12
ASTLGTGAEKLF
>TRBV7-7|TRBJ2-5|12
ASSLGTSQETQY
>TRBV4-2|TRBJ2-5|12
ASSQDRGVGTQY
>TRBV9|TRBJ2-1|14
ASSLRDWGSYNEQF
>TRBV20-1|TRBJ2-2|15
SARGFAGRANTGELF
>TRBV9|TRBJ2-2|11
ASSATNTGELF
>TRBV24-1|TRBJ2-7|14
ATSDTGSAVTYEQY
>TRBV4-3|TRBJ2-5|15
ASSQDFSRLSKETQY
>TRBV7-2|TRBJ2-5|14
ASSSLGGGVFETQY
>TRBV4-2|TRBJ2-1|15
ASSQGLRGGSYNEQF
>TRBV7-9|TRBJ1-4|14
ASSLEYRTGPEKLF
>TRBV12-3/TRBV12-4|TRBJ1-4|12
ASSLGPVGEKLF
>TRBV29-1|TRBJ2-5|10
SVAGRRETQY
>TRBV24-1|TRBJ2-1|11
ATSTSVSNEQF
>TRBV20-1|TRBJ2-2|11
SAQTRATGELF
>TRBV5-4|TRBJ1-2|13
ASSPTARTDYGYT
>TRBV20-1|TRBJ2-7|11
SASGVTYYEQY
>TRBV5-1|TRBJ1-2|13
ASSTDSFANYGYT
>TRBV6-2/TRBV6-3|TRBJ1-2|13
ASSYGQGTNYGYT
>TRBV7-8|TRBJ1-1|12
ASSLALVKTEAF
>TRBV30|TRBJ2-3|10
AWGKGGDTQY
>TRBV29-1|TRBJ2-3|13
SVDTRGAGADTQY
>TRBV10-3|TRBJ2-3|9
AISPGDTQY
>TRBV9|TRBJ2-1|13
ASSVGVRTENEQF
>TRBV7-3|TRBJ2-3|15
ASSLTPPGTSTDTQY
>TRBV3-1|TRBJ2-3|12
ASSQQGTTDTQY
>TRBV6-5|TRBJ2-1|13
ASSSAGLAGVEQF
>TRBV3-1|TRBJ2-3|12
ASSQPREGDTQY
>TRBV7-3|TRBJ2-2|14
ASSPGLARNTGELF
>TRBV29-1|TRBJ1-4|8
SVEDRKLF
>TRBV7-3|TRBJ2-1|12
ASSLGNSGYEQF
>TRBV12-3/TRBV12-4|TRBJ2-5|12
ASTNRGLGETQY
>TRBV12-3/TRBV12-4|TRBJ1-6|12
ASSFNYAESPLH
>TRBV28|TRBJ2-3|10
ASSPQWNTQY
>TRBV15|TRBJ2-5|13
ATSRSRGVGETQY
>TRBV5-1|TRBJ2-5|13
ASSSDNPGTETQY
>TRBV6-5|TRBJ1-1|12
ASSYLTGASEAF
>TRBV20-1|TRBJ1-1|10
SALDRDTEAF
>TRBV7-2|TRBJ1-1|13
ASSLGGGMNTEAF
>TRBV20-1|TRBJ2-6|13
SARAGFSGANVLT
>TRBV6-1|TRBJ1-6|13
ASSEAGTANSPLH
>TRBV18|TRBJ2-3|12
ASSQGQTTDMQY
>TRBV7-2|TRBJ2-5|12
ASSLAVGQETQY
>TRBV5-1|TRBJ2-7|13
ASSLALAGYYEQY
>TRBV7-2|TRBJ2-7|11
ASSLALHYEQY
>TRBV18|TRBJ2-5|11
ASSELASETQY
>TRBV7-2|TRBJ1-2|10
ASSLTGDGYT
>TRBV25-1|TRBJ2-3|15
ASSEFLGQGGTDTQY
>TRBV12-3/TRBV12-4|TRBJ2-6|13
ASSNRSSGANVLT